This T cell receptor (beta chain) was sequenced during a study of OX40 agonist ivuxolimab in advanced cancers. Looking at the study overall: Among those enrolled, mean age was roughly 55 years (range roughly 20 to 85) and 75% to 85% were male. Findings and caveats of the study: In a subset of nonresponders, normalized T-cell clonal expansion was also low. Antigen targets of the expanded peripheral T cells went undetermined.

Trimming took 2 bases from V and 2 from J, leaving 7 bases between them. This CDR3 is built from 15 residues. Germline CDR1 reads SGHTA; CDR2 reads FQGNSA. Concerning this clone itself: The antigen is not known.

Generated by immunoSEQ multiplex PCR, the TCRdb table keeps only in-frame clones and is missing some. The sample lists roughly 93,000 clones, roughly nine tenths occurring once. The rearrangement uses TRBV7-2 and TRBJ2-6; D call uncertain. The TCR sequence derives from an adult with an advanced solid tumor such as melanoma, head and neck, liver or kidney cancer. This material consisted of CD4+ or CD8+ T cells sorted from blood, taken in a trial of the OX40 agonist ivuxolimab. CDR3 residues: CASSLSGAGANVLTF. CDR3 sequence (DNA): TGTGCCAGCAGCTTATCCGGAGCTGGGGCCAACGTCCTGACTTTC.